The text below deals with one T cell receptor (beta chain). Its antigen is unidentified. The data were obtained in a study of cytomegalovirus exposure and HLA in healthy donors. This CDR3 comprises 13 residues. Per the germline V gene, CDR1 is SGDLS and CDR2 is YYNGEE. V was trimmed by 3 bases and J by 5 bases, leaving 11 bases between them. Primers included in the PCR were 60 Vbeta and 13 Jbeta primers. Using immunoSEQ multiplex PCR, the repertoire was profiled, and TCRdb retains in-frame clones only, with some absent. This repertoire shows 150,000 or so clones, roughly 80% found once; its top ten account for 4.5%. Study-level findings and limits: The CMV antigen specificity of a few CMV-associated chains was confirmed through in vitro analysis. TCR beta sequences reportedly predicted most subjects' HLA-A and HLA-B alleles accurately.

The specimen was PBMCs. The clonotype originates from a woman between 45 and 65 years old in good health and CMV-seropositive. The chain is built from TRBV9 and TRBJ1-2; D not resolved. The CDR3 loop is CASSETSGYGYTF. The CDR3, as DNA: TGTGCCAGCAGCGAAACCTCGGGGTATGGCTACACCTTC. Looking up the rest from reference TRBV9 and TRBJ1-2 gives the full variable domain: DSGVTQTPKHLITATGQRVTLRCSPRSGDLSVYWYQQSLDQGLQFLIQYYNGEERAKGNILERFSAQQFPDLHSELNLSSLELGDSALYFCASSETSGYGYTFGSGTRLTVV.